This TCR beta chain was observed in a study of blood T cell repertoires in COVID-19. Across the study: Spain, Italy and the United States supplied samples that represented acute and convalescent COVID-19. The analysed material was cDNA or gDNA that came from T cells, B-cell-depleted T cells, or PBMCs.

This CDR3 spans 14 amino acids. The germline CDR1 and CDR2 sequences are SQVTM and ANQGSEA. V was pared by 5 bases and J by 5 bases, with 7 bases of the junction left unmatched. In the original workflow: The assay estimated nucleated cells by amplifying reference gene primers. Sequenced by immunoSEQ multiplex PCR; TCRdb stores in-frame clones only, minus some. D and trimming come from the DNA, and the V and J calls and clone size come from that table. Of fewer than 45,000 clones in the sample, 91% were seen once. This receptor was identified in a woman under 40 in a cohort sampled during active COVID-19. The chain recombines TRBV29-1 with TRBJ2-2; 8 bases are a match to TRBD1. Sequences were obtained from peripheral blood. The CDR3 nucleotides read TGCAGCGTTTCCGGACAGGGAGGAACCGGGGAGCTGTTTTTT. It specifies CSVSGQGGTGELFF.